A single sample gave rise to the 32 T cell receptor beta chains below, sequenced in a study of blood T cell repertoires in COVID-19. Sequencing was performed with immunoSEQ multiplex PCR; in TCRdb, only in-frame clones are kept and a portion is missing. This sample has 30,000 to 40,000 clones, with roughly 80% found just once. The sequencing sample was made of peripheral blood. These receptors all come from a man in his 70s with COVID-19, enrolled during active disease.

The chain is built from TRBV6-1 and TRBJ2-1; the D gene is possibly TRBD2 (8 bases). The CDR3 spans 15 residues. Trimming took 3 bases from V and 8 from J, leaving 17 bases between them. CDR1 is MNHNS, CDR2 SASEGT, per germline. The CDR3 coding sequence is TGTGCCAGCAGTGACCCGGGAGGGGGCATCGATGAGCAGTTCTTC. This translates into CASSDPGGGIDEQFF.

The chain is built from TRBV5-5 and TRBJ1-5; 7 bases match TRBD1. The CDR3 is made up of 14 amino acids. J gave up 6 bases and V 2 bases, and 5 bases lay outside the gene matches. Germline-derived CDR1 and CDR2 are SGHKS and YYEKEE (reference sequence). The chain's CDR3 is CASSFDRVSQPQHF. CDR3 coding DNA: TGTGCCAGCAGCTTTGACAGGGTTAGTCAGCCCCAGCATTTT. Full variable domain (rest looked up from reference TRBV5-5 and TRBJ1-5): DAGVTQSPTHLIKTRGQQVTLRCSPISGHKSVSWYQQVLGQGPQFIFQYYEKEERGRGNFPDRFSARQFPNYSSELNVNALLLGDSALYLCASSFDRVSQPQHFGDGTRLSIL.

This clone came up once. The chain employs TRBV4-1 and TRBJ2-1; 12 bases map to TRBD2. V lost 4 bases and J lost 4; bases outside the gene matches: 5. The CDR3 is 16 residues long. The germline V gene has CDR1 MGHRA and CDR2 YSYEKL. CDR3 coding DNA: TGCGCCAGCAGCCTACAACTAGCGGGAGGATACAATGAGCAGTTCTTC. Protein product: CASSLQLAGGYNEQFF.

This clone is medium-sized in the sample. The chain employs TRBV27 and TRBJ2-7; D might be TRBD1 (5 bases). Germline assignment: CDR1 MNHEY and CDR2 SMNVEV (reference sequence). The length of the CDR3 is 14 residues. V was pared by 6 bases and J by 0 bases, with 12 bases between. This CDR3 reads CASRAETDSYEQYF. CDR3 nucleotide sequence: TGTGCCAGCAGGGCTGAGACAGACTCCTACGAGCAGTACTTC.

The chain carries TRBV28 and TRBJ1-2, with 9 bases aligning to TRBD1. V trimming: 1 base; J trimming: 7 bases; junction bases outside the gene matches: 10. The germline V gene encodes CDR1 MDHEN and CDR2 SYDVKM. The CDR3 has 16 residues. CDR3: CASSLSGQGSGGGYTF. The CDR3 DNA reads TGTGCCAGCAGTTTATCCGGACAGGGGAGTGGTGGTGGCTACACCTTC.

This chain joins TRBV7-2 and TRBJ1-4; TRBD1 agrees at 10 bases. The J segment lost 6 bases and the V segment lost 5 bases, leaving 6 bases of the junction unmatched. The CDR3 is made up of 15 amino acids. Per germline, CDR1 SGHTA and CDR2 FQGNSA. CDR3 residues: CASSPKTGGYEKLFF. The CDR3 DNA reads TGTGCCAGCAGCCCCAAGACAGGGGGCTATGAAAAACTGTTTTTT.

This clone was counted a few times. V is TRBV5-1 and J is TRBJ2-5, with D possibly being TRBD2 (6 bases). The CDR3 has 14 amino acids. Germline V CDR1 and CDR2: SGHRS, YFSETQ. Trimming cost V 3 bases and J 5 bases, with 14 bases left between them. CDR3 coding DNA: TGCGCCAGCAGCTCTGGGCGGGGAAAGGAGACCCAGTACTTC. It specifies CASSSGRGKETQYF.

In this sample, this clone turned up a few times. V usage is TRBV4-1 and J usage is TRBJ2-1; TRBD2 matches 7 bases. The V gene's germline CDR1 is MGHRA and CDR2 YSYEKL. This CDR3 region has 17 residues. Trimming removed 3 bases from V and 2 bases from J; junction bases left unmatched: 10. The CDR3 region is CASSHWGRADPYNEQFF. CDR3 DNA: TGCGCCAGCAGCCACTGGGGGAGGGCCGATCCCTACAATGAGCAGTTCTTC.

The genes are TRBV6-5 and TRBJ2-1, with 7 bases lining up with TRBD2. Trimming at V came to 6 bases and at J to 2 bases, leaving 7 bases not matched to a gene. The CDR3 loop spans 15 amino acids. Germline assignment: CDR1 MNHEY and CDR2 SVGAGI. This CDR3 is CASSFSGPAYNEQFF. The CDR3 DNA follows: TGTGCCAGCAGCTTTAGCGGGCCAGCCTACAATGAGCAGTTCTTC.

The chain couples TRBV11-2 to TRBJ1-5; 8 bases match TRBD1. CDR3 length: 14 residues. Germline V gene lookup returns CDR1 SGHAT and CDR2 FQNNGV. With 4 bases clipped from V and 6 bases from J, the junction kept 5 bases outside the gene matches. This CDR3 reads CASSSGQGGQPQHF. The DNA of the CDR3 is TGTGCCAGCAGCTCAGGACAGGGTGGTCAGCCCCAGCATTTT.

This sequence joins TRBV5-4 and TRBJ1-4; D perhaps matches TRBD1 (5 bases). The V end lost 0 bases, the J end lost 7 bases, and 13 bases lay between the germline ends. Germline assignment: CDR1 SGHNT and CDR2 YYREEE (reference sequence). This CDR3 is 15 amino acids long. This CDR3 reads CASSLDLREGEKLFF. CDR3 in DNA: TGTGCCAGCAGCTTGGATCTCAGGGAGGGTGAAAAACTGTTTTTT. The full variable domain, rest sourced from reference TRBV5-4 and TRBJ1-4, is ETGVTQSPTHLIKTRGQQVTLRCSSQSGHNTVSWYQQALGQGPQFIFQYYREEENGRGNFPPRFSGLQFPNYSSELNVNALELDDSALYLCASSLDLREGEKLFFGSGTQLSVL.

This sequence joins TRBV20-1 and TRBJ1-2; D is ambiguous. The CDR3 sequence is 11 residues long. The germline CDR1 and CDR2 sequences are DFQATT and SNEGSKA (reference sequence). V lost 6 bases and J lost 5, with 10 bases in between. The CDR3 region has the DNA TGCAGTGCCTCGGCGGGTTATGGCTACACCTTC. It is translated as CSASAGYGYTF.

The chain carries TRBV7-2 and TRBJ2-7; TRBD2 aligns across 8 bases. Germline V lookup: CDR1 SGHTA, CDR2 FQGNSA. This CDR3 is 15 amino acids long. V shed 2 bases and J 3 bases; nucleotides not matched to a gene: 6. CDR3 region: CASSLTGGIGYEQYF. CDR3 coding DNA: TGTGCCAGCAGCTTAACGGGAGGGATTGGCTACGAGCAGTACTTC.

The chain is built from TRBV18 and TRBJ2-6, with 10 bases lining up with TRBD2. J lost 3 bases, V lost 8 bases, and 7 bases had no gene match. The germline V gene has CDR1 KGHSH and CDR2 LQKENI. CDR3 size: 16 residues. The CDR3 nucleotides read TGTGCCAGCGCGACCGGGACTAGCGTTGGGGCCAACGTCCTGACTTTC. Its translation is CASATGTSVGANVLTF.

The chain employs TRBV14 and TRBJ1-3; D gene uncertain. V lost 1 base to trimming and J lost 2 bases, with 9 bases between them. CDR3 length: 15 residues. Per the germline V gene, CDR1 is SGHDN and CDR2 is FVKESK. The CDR3 reads CASSQVGATGNTIYF. Written as DNA, the CDR3 is TGTGCCAGCAGCCAAGTGGGAGCCACTGGAAACACCATATATTTT.

The rearrangement joins TRBV6-2 or TRBV6-3 to TRBJ1-2; no clear D. Germline V gene data show CDR1 as MNHEY and CDR2 as SVGEGT. With 0 bases removed from V and 8 bases from J, the gap between germline ends came to 19 bases. The CDR3 is made up of 16 amino acids. CDR3 loop: CASSYSTGRAGGGYTF. The CDR3 DNA follows: TGTGCCAGCAGTTACTCGACCGGGCGGGCAGGAGGAGGCTACACCTTC.

This chain joins TRBV7-9 and TRBJ2-5; TRBD1 matches at 10 bases. The CDR3 is made up of 15 amino acids. Germline V gene sequence: CDR1 SEHNR, CDR2 FQNEAQ (reference sequence). J lost 4 bases, V lost 5 bases, and 7 bases had no gene match. CDR3 protein: CASSPTGGLGETQYF. The CDR3 nucleotides are TGTGCCAGCAGCCCGACAGGGGGCCTGGGAGAGACCCAGTACTTC.

The V gene is TRBV19, the J gene TRBJ2-7; 13 nucleotides align to TRBD2. The length of the CDR3 is 15 residues. J lost 6 bases, V lost 7 bases, and 9 bases had no gene match. CDR1 is LNHDA, CDR2 SQIVND, per germline (reference sequence). As DNA, the CDR3 is TGTGCCAGTAACCCGGGACTAGCGGGGCCTCGCGAGCAGTACTTC. This gives the protein CASNPGLAGPREQYF.

CDR3 DNA sequence: TGTGCCAGCAGTGAGCCCGGCAGGGCCTACGAGCAGTACTTC. It codes for CASSEPGRAYEQYF. The chain couples TRBV25-1 to TRBJ2-7; TRBD1 might be the D (5 bases). CDR3 length: 14 residues. CDR1 and CDR2 (germline): MGHDK, SYGVNS. Trimming took off 3 bases at V and 2 bases at J, with 11 bases between the two ends.

J is TRBJ2-5 and V is TRBV5-1; 13 bases align to TRBD2. This CDR3 contains 18 residues. CDR1 is SGHRS and CDR2 is YFSETQ in the germline V gene. The junction had 9 bases not matched to a gene; V was cut back by 3 bases and J by 1 base. CDR3 bases: TGCGCCAGCAGCTCCGGACTAGCGGGAGCCCTCGCCCAAGAGACCCAGTACTTC. Its translation: CASSSGLAGALAQETQYF.

On this clone: At one boundary the junction diverges from the germline segment, which might be a read error. J is TRBJ1-6 and V is TRBV6-5; possibly TRBD1 for D (5 bases). This CDR3 is 16 amino acids long. Germline V gene sequence: CDR1 MNHEY, CDR2 SVGAGI. The CDR3 loop is CASSYFSQGINSPLHF. CDR3 coding DNA: TGTGCCAGCAGCTACTTCTCCCAGGGTATTAATTCACCCCTCCACTTT.

The V gene is TRBV5-1, the J gene TRBJ2-3; TRBD2 aligns across 13 bases. V shed 4 bases and J 4 bases; nucleotides not matched to a gene: 6. CDR1 is SGHRS and CDR2 is YFSETQ in the germline V gene. This CDR3 contains 16 residues. CDR3 bases: TGCGCCAGCAGCCCTCTGGGACTAGCGGGACCAGATACGCAGTATTTT. Its protein is CASSPLGLAGPDTQYF.

The chain employs TRBV5-1 and TRBJ1-1, with a possible D match to TRBD1 (6 bases). Germline CDR1 is SGHRS and CDR2 is YFSETQ. Trimming took off 5 bases at V and 4 bases at J, with 15 bases between the two ends. There are 14 residues in the CDR3. The CDR3 DNA is TGCGCCAGCAGTAAGGGGGAGCCGGGCACTGAAGCTTTCTTT. Translation: CASSKGEPGTEAFF.

The gene calls are TRBV15 and TRBJ1-2, with D tentatively TRBD1 (5 bases). The CDR3 covers 14 residues. With 3 bases removed from V and 1 base from J, the gap between germline ends came to 9 bases. CDR1 is LNHNV, CDR2 YYDKDF, per germline (reference sequence). CDR3 region: CATSRGGGNYGYTF. For the CDR3, the DNA is TGTGCCACCAGCAGGGGCGGGGGTAACTATGGCTACACCTTC.

The chain recombines TRBV20-1 with TRBJ2-1; D may be TRBD1 (6 bases). Per germline, CDR1 DFQATT and CDR2 SNEGSKA (reference sequence). V lost 3 bases and J lost 4, with 10 bases in between. The CDR3 spans 13 residues. DNA for the CDR3: TGCAGTGCTAGTCGGGACACTTACAATGAGCAGTTCTTC. This sequence encodes CSASRDTYNEQFF.

The V call is TRBV19, the J call TRBJ1-5; tentative D call: TRBD1 (5 bases). V lost 3 bases to trimming and J lost 5 bases, with 14 bases between them. The CDR3 totals 15 residues. Germline-derived CDR1 and CDR2 are LNHDA and SQIVND (reference sequence). The CDR3 bases are TGTGCCAGTAGTATTTGGCAGGGCACAGATCAGCCCCAGCATTTT. This gives the protein CASSIWQGTDQPQHF.

The chain combines TRBV19 with TRBJ2-7, with 7 positions matching TRBD1. Unmatched junction bases numbered 7, after V lost 5 bases and J lost 0 bases. Germline V gene data show CDR1 as LNHDA and CDR2 as SQIVND (reference sequence). The CDR3 is 15 amino acids. The CDR3 region is CASSPGTVSSYEQYF. The CDR3 DNA is TGTGCCAGTAGTCCCGGGACAGTCTCCTCCTACGAGCAGTACTTC.

The rearrangement joins TRBV6-6 to TRBJ1-5; unclear D gene. CDR3 length equals 13 residues. Trimming took 2 bases from V and 5 from J, leaving 7 bases between them. Germline V gene sequence: CDR1 MNHNY, CDR2 SVGAGI (reference sequence). The CDR3 DNA sequence: TGTGCCAGCAGTTACAATCTATATCAGCCCCAGCATTTT. It is translated as CASSYNLYQPQHF.

V and J are TRBV10-3 and TRBJ1-2; D call uncertain. V gave up 10 bases and J gave up 5 bases, with 17 bases separating them. Germline-derived CDR1 and CDR2 are ENHRY and SYGVKD. The CDR3 has 13 residues. The CDR3 here is CATWSGESYGYTF. The DNA of the CDR3 is TGTGCCACATGGTCCGGGGAATCATATGGCTACACCTTC.

The chain links TRBV6-5 to TRBJ2-3; D is possibly TRBD2 (5 bases). Trimming took 1 base from V and 5 from J, leaving 7 bases between them. The length of the CDR3 is 13 residues. CDR1 MNHEY and CDR2 SVGAGI come from the germline V gene. The CDR3 region is CASSYYAGDTQYF. The DNA of the CDR3 is TGTGCCAGCAGTTACTACGCGGGAGATACGCAGTATTTT.

This rearrangement joins TRBV6-2 or TRBV6-3 to TRBJ2-7; 9 nucleotides align to TRBD2. CDR3 length: 15 amino acids. Germline CDR1 reads MNHEY; CDR2 reads SVGEGT. The V and J ends lost 2 bases and 2 bases, in that order; junction bases with no gene match: 4. The CDR3 spells CASSYGAGGAYEQYF. The DNA of the CDR3 is TGTGCCAGCAGTTACGGAGCGGGAGGTGCCTACGAGCAGTACTTC.

The J gene is TRBJ2-2, the V gene TRBV5-1; D might be TRBD2 (5 bases). This CDR3 region has 15 residues. Trimming took 3 bases from V and 7 from J, leaving 16 bases between them. Germline lookup yields CDR1 SGHRS and CDR2 YFSETQ. CDR3 nucleotides: TGCGCCAGCAGCTCTCTCGGCGGGTTAGGCGGGGAGCTGTTTTTT. Protein product: CASSSLGGLGGELFF.